These 20 T cell receptor beta chains came from one sample sequenced in a study of cytomegalovirus exposure and HLA in healthy donors. The study ran its PCR with 60 Vbeta and 13 Jbeta primers. Data came from immunoSEQ multiplex PCR; TCRdb stores just in-frame clones and leaves some out. The top ten clones hold about 4.5% of a sample with just under 65,000 clones, around 80% of them seen once. Sequencing was carried out using PBMCs. These TCRs come from a woman in her twenties or thirties in good health and CMV-seronegative.

The rearrangement links TRBV4-1 to TRBJ1-1, with a weak D call TRBD1 (5 bases). Looked up from germline, CDR1 is MGHRA and CDR2 is YSYEKL. Trimming left V 3 bases short and J 8 bases short, with 13 bases between. The CDR3 has 13 amino acids. The CDR3 reads CASSHGRGSEAFF. CDR3 nucleotide sequence: TGCGCCAGCAGCCATGGGCGGGGGTCGGAAGCTTTCTTT.

The chain recombines TRBV7-9 with TRBJ2-7; the D gene is possibly TRBD2 (6 bases). There are 13 residues in the CDR3. From germline, CDR1 is SEHNR and CDR2 FQNEAQ (reference sequence). Trimming stripped 10 bases from V and 5 bases from J, with 18 bases between. CDR3 in amino acids: CATGTFSTHEQYF. CDR3 bases: TGTGCCACCGGGACTTTCTCTACCCACGAGCAGTACTTC.

This clone was seen more than once but under ten times. The V call is TRBV2, the J call TRBJ2-1; possible D gene TRBD2, 7 bases. This CDR3 comprises 11 residues. Germline loops: CDR1 SNHLY, CDR2 FYNNEI. Trimming pared 10 bases from V and 9 bases from J, leaving 13 bases between. CDR3 coding DNA: TGTGCCACGAAAGGGGGGGCTGAGCAGTTCTTC. Translation gives CATKGGAEQFF. The variable domain in full, completed from reference TRBV2 and TRBJ2-1, reads EPEVTQTPSHQVTQMGQEVILRCVPISNHLYFYWYRQILGQKVEFLVSFYNNEISEKSEIFDDQFSVERPDGSNFTLKIRSTKLEDSAMYFCATKGGAEQFFGPGTRLTVL.

The CDR3 here is CASSLGTRNTEAFF. CDR3 bases: TGTGCCAGCAGCTTAGGGACAAGGAACACTGAAGCTTTCTTT. The chain has TRBV7-8 and TRBJ1-1; weak D call: TRBD1 (5 bases). V gave up 1 base and J gave up 1 base, with 7 bases separating them. This CDR3 spans 14 amino acids. CDR1 SGHVS and CDR2 FQNEAQ come from the germline V gene.

This chain connects TRBV30 to TRBJ2-1, with a possible D match to TRBD2 (5 bases). Trimming cost V 2 bases and J 4 bases, with 15 bases left between them. Germline V lookup: CDR1 GTSNPN, CDR2 SVGIG (reference sequence). The CDR3 is 15 amino acids. As DNA, the CDR3 is TGTGCCTGGAGTTCGTACGGGATTGGGTACAATGAGCAGTTCTTC. Protein product: CAWSSYGIGYNEQFF.

This chain uses TRBV7-2 with TRBJ2-7, with 11 positions matching TRBD2. Germline assignment: CDR1 SGHTA and CDR2 FQGNSA. V lost 5 bases, J lost 0 bases, and 3 bases stayed unmatched. The CDR3 is made up of 15 amino acids. As DNA, the CDR3 is TGTGCCAGCAGCCTGGGACTAGCGGTCTCCTACGAGCAGTACTTC. As protein: CASSLGLAVSYEQYF.

This sequence joins TRBV7-2 and TRBJ2-3; 7 nucleotides match TRBD2. The CDR3 consists of 15 residues. Germline CDR1 reads SGHTA; CDR2 reads FQGNSA. After removal of 0 bases from V and 0 bases from J, the junction contained 0 bases not matched to a gene. The CDR3 region has the DNA TGTGCCAGCAGCTTAGCGGGAGGGAGCACAGATACGCAGTATTTT. As protein: CASSLAGGSTDTQYF.

V and J are TRBV11-2 and TRBJ1-2; the D is unclear. The CDR3 consists of 13 residues. Trimming shortened V by 0 bases and J by 4 bases, and 6 bases separated the two germline ends. CDR1 SGHAT and CDR2 FQNNGV come from the germline V gene. CDR3 amino acids: CASSLDGAYGYTF. The CDR3 DNA follows: TGTGCCAGCAGCTTAGACGGAGCCTATGGCTACACCTTC.

The chain couples TRBV5-4 to TRBJ2-1, with 12 bases matching TRBD2. V shed 1 base and J 10 bases; nucleotides not matched to a gene: 3. The CDR3 runs 14 residues. Germline CDR1 SGHNT, CDR2 YYREEE (reference sequence). The DNA for the CDR3 is TGTGCCAGCAGCTTGCCTAGCGGGGGGGACGAGCAGTTCTTC. Protein sequence: CASSLPSGGDEQFF.

The chain couples TRBV30 to TRBJ1-6; tentatively, D is TRBD1 (5 bases). This CDR3 contains 15 residues. From germline, CDR1 is GTSNPN and CDR2 SVGIG (reference sequence). V shed 5 bases and J shed 9 bases, with 20 bases lying between them. This CDR3 reads CAWENGGWGGSPLHF. The CDR3 bases are TGTGCCTGGGAGAACGGGGGGTGGGGGGGTTCACCCCTCCACTTT.

CDR3 nucleotides: TGTGCCAGCAGCCCTACAGGGGGCGGTCAACTGTTTTTT. This sequence encodes CASSPTGGGQLFF. The chain links TRBV6-1 to TRBJ1-4; 9 nucleotides align to TRBD1. The CDR3 covers 13 residues. CDR1 and CDR2 (germline): MNHNS, SASEGT. J gave up 12 bases and V 6 bases, and 8 bases lay outside the gene matches.

The rearrangement links TRBV4-1 to TRBJ2-3, with 8 bases matching TRBD2. V gave up 2 bases and J gave up 3 bases; unmatched junction bases: 13. Germline CDR1 reads MGHRA; CDR2 reads YSYEKL. The CDR3 spans 18 residues. The CDR3 loop reads CASSQSLGRGEITDTQYF. In nucleotides, the CDR3 is TGCGCCAGCAGCCAATCCCTCGGGAGGGGGGAGATAACAGATACGCAGTATTTT.

This clone was detected only a few times. The rearrangement links TRBV6-6 to TRBJ2-1, with TRBD1 matching 9 bases. The V gene's germline CDR1 is MNHNY and CDR2 SVGAGI (reference sequence). V lost 5 bases to trimming and J lost 10 bases; unmatched junction nucleotides: 12. The CDR3 is 15 amino acids. This CDR3 reads CASSGGWDRVSEQFF. CDR3 nucleotide sequence: TGTGCCAGCAGTGGGGGCTGGGACAGGGTTTCAGAGCAGTTCTTC.

This clone was picked up a small number of times. This chain connects TRBV25-1 to TRBJ1-2; 10 nucleotides match TRBD1. The CDR3 length is 12 residues. V gave up 11 bases and J gave up 2 bases; unmatched junction bases: 2. Germline lookup yields CDR1 MGHDK and CDR2 SYGVNS. CDR3: CAGDRGNYGYTF. CDR3 DNA sequence: TGTGCCGGGGACAGGGGAAACTATGGCTACACCTTC.

The chain recombines TRBV6-1 with TRBJ1-4, with 8 bases identical to TRBD1. CDR3 length: 15 residues. Losses at the gene ends were 0 bases for V and 8 bases for J; bases not matched to a gene: 5. Looked up from germline, CDR1 is MNHNS and CDR2 is SASEGT. The CDR3 nucleotides are TGTGCCAGCAGTGAAGCGGACAGGGCGGACGAAAAACTGTTTTTT. This gives the protein CASSEADRADEKLFF.

The rearrangement links TRBV29-1 to TRBJ1-3; D might be TRBD1 (6 bases). CDR3 length equals 11 residues. V lost 6 bases and J 8 bases, leaving 11 bases between the germline ends. Germline CDR1 is SQVTM and CDR2 is ANQGSEA. Written as DNA, the CDR3 is TGCAGCGTAAAACAGGGTTACACCATATATTTT. Translating it yields CSVKQGYTIYF.

V usage is TRBV29-1 and J usage is TRBJ1-2; D is possibly TRBD1 (6 bases). With 4 bases removed from V and 4 bases from J, the gap between germline ends came to 13 bases. The CDR3 totals 13 residues. CDR1 SQVTM and CDR2 ANQGSEA come from the germline V gene. The CDR3 here is CSVVLDRPYGYTF. DNA for the CDR3: TGCAGCGTTGTCCTAGACAGGCCCTATGGCTACACCTTC.

This clone was seen just once. This sequence joins TRBV9 and TRBJ2-1; 13 bases align to TRBD2. The CDR3 has 16 amino acids. The germline V gene has CDR1 SGDLS and CDR2 YYNGEE. Unmatched junction bases numbered 9, after V lost 7 bases and J lost 5 bases. Here the CDR3 DNA reads TGTGCCAGCGGATCCCTACTAGCGGGAGGGGACAATGAGCAGTTCTTC. Translated, it gives CASGSLLAGGDNEQFF.

This chain joins TRBV10-1 and TRBJ1-3; D is perhaps TRBD1 (6 bases). From germline, CDR1 is WNHNN and CDR2 SYGVQD (reference sequence). Trimming took 3 bases from V and 13 from J, leaving 13 bases between them. CDR3 length equals 12 residues. CDR3 sequence (DNA): TGCGCCAGCAGTGATTCAGGGGATGGGATATATTTT. Its protein product is CASSDSGDGIYF.

The chain employs TRBV29-1 and TRBJ1-2; D not resolved. V lost 3 bases and J 6 bases, leaving 5 bases between the germline ends. CDR1 and CDR2 (germline): SQVTM, ANQGSEA. This CDR3 is built from 10 residues. CDR3 sequence (DNA): TGCAGCGTTGATGAGGATGGCTACACCTTC. Amino acid sequence: CSVDEDGYTF.